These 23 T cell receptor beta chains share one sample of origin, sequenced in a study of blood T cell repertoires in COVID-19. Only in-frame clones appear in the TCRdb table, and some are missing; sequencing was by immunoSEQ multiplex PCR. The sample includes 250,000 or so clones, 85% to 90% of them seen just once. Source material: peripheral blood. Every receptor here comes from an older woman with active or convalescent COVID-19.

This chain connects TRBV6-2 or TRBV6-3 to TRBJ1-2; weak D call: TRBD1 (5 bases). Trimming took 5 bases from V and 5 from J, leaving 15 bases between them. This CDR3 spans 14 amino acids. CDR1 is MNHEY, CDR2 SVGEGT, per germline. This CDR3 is CASSPHSAGYGYTF. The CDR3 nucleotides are TGTGCCAGCAGTCCCCACTCCGCAGGGTATGGCTACACCTTC.

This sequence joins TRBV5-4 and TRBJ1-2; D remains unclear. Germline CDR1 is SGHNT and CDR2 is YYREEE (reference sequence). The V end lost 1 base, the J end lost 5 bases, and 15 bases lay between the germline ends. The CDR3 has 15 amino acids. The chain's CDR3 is CASSLTNLLEYGYTF. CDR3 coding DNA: TGTGCCAGCAGCTTGACTAATCTATTGGAATATGGCTACACCTTC.

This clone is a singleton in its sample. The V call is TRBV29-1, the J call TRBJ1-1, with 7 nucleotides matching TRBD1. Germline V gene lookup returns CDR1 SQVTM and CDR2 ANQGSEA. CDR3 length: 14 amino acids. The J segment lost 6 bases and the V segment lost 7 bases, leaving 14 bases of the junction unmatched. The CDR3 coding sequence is TGCAGCGGGGGTGAGGGGGCTGATTATTCTGAAGCTTTCTTT. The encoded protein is CSGGEGADYSEAFF.

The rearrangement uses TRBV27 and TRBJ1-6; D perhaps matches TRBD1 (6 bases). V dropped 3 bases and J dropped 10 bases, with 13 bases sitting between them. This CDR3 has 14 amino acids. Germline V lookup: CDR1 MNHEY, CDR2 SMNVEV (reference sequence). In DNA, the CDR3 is TGTGCCAGCAGTTTTGGGGGGGGCAGATCACCCCTCCACTTT. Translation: CASSFGGGRSPLHF.

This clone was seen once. CDR3 region: CASSPHRYEQYF. The CDR3 DNA is TGTGCCAGTAGTCCCCACAGGTACGAGCAGTACTTC. The chain couples TRBV19 to TRBJ2-7, with D maybe TRBD1 (5 bases). The CDR3 loop spans 12 amino acids. Trimming removed 5 bases from V and 4 bases from J, with 9 bases in between. Germline V gives CDR1 LNHDA, CDR2 SQIVND (reference sequence).

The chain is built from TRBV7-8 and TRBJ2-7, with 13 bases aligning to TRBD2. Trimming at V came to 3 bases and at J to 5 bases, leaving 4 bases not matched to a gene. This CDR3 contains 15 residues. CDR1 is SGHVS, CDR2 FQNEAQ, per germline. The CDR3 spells CASSFVTSGGDEQYF. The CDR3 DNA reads TGTGCCAGCAGCTTTGTAACTAGCGGGGGGGACGAGCAGTACTTC.

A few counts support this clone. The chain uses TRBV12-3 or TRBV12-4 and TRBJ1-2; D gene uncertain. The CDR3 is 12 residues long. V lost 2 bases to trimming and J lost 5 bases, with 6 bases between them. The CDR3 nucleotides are TGTGCCAGCAGTTTACGGGGATATGGCTACACCTTC. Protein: CASSLRGYGYTF.

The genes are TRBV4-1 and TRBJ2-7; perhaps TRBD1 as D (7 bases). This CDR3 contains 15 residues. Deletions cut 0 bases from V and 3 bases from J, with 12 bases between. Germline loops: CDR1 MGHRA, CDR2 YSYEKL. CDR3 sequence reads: CASSQEGGGFYEQYF. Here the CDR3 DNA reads TGCGCCAGCAGCCAAGAAGGAGGGGGCTTCTACGAGCAGTACTTC.

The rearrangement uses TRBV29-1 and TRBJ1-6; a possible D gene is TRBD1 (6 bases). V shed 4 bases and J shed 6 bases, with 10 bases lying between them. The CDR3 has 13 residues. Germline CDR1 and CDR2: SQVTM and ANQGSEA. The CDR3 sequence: CSVVEGGNSPLHF. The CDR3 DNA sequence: TGCAGCGTTGTAGAGGGGGGTAATTCACCCCTCCACTTT.

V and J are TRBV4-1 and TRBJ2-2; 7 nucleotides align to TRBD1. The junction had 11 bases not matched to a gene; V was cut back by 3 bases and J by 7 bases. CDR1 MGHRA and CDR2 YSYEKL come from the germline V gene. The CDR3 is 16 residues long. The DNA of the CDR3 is TGCGCCAGCAGCCAGAGTGCCACGGGACAGCACGGGGAGCTGTTTTTT. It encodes CASSQSATGQHGELFF.

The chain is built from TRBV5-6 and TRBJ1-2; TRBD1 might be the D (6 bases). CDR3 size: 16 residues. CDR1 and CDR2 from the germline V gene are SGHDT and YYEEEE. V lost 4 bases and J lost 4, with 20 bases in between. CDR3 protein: CASSPYRTAVAYGYTF. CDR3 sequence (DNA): TGTGCCAGCAGCCCGTATAGGACAGCAGTAGCCTATGGCTACACCTTC.

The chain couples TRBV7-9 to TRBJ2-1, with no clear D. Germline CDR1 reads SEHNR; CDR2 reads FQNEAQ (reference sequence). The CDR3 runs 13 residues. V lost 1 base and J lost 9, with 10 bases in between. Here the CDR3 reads CASSLGSLGEQFF. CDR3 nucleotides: TGTGCCAGCAGCTTAGGTAGTCTAGGTGAGCAGTTCTTC. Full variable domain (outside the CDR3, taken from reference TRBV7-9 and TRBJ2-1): DTGVSQNPRHKITKRGQNVTFRCDPISEHNRLYWYRQTLGQGPEFLTYFQNEAQLEKSRLLSDRFSAERPKGSFSTLEIQRTEQGDSAMYLCASSLGSLGEQFFGPGTRLTVL.

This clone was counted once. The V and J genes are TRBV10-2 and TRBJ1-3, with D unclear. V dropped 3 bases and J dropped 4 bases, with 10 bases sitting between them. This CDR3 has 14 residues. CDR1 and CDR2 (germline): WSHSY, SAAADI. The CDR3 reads CASSDRIIGNTIYF. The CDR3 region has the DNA TGCGCCAGCAGTGACAGGATCATCGGAAACACCATATATTTT.

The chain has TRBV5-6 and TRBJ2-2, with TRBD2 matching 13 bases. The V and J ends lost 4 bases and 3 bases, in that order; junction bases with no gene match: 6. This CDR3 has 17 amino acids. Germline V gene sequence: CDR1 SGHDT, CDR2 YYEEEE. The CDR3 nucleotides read TGTGCCAGCAGCCTCGCAGGACTAGCGGGGGACACCGGGGAGCTGTTTTTT. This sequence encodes CASSLAGLAGDTGELFF. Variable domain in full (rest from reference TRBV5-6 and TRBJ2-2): DAGVTQSPTHLIKTRGQQVTLRCSPKSGHDTVSWYQQALGQGPQFIFQYYEEEERQRGNFPDRFSGHQFPNYSSELNVNALLLGDSALYLCASSLAGLAGDTGELFFGEGSRLTVL.

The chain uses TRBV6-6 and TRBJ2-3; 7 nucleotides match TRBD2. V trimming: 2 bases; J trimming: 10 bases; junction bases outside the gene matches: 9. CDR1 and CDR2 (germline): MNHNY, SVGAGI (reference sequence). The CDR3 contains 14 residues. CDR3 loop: CASSYGEGNQPQYF. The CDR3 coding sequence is TGTGCCAGCAGTTACGGGGAGGGAAATCAACCGCAGTATTTT.

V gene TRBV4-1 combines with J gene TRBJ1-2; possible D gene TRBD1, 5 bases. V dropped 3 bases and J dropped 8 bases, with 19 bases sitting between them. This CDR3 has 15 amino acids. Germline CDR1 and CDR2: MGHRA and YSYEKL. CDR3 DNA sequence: TGCGCCAGCAGCCATCGGGAGGGGTCGGGTAAGGGCTACACCTTC. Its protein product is CASSHREGSGKGYTF.

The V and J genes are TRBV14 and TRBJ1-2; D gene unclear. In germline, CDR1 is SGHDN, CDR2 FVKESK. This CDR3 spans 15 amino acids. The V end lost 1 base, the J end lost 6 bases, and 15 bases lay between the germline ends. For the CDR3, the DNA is TGTGCCAGCAGCCAAGGTATTGCTACCCCGGATGGCTACACCTTC. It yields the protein CASSQGIATPDGYTF.

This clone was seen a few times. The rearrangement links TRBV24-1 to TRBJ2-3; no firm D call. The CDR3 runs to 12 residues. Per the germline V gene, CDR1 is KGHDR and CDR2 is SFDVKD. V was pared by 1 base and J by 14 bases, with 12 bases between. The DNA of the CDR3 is TGTGCCACCAGTGATTTAGCCGGTAGAAGGTATTTT. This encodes CATSDLAGRRYF.

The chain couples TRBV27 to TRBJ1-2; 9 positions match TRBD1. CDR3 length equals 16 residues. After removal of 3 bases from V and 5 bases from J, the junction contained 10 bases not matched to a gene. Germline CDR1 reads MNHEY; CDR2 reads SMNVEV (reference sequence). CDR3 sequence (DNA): TGTGCCAGCAGTTTTTCTCCGGGACAGGGTCATTATGGCTACACCTTC. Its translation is CASSFSPGQGHYGYTF.

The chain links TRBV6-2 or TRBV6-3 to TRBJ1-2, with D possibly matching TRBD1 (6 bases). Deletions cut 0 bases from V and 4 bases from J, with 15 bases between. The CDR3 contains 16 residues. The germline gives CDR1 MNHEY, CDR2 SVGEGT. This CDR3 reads CASSYSTGGQTYGYTF. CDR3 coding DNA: TGTGCCAGCAGTTACTCAACCGGAGGACAGACCTATGGCTACACCTTC.

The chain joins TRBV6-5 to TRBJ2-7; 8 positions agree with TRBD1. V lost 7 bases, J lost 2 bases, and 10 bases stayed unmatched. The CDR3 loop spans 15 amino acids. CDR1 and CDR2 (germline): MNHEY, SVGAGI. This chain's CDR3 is CASKGSRDRPYEQYF. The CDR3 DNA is TGTGCCAGCAAAGGAAGCCGGGACAGGCCCTACGAGCAGTACTTC.

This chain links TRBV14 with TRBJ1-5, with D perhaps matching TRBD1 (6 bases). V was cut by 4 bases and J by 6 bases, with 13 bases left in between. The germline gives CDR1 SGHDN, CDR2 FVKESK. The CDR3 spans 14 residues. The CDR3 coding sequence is TGTGCCAGCAGCCCAGGAGGGGGGGGTCAGCCCCAGCATTTT. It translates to CASSPGGGGQPQHF. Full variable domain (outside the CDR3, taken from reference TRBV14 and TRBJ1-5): EAGVTQFPSHSVIEKGQTVTLRCDPISGHDNLYWYRRVMGKEIKFLLHFVKESKQDESGMPNNRFLAERTGGTYSTLKVQPAELEDSGVYFCASSPGGGGQPQHFGDGTRLSIL.

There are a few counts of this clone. CDR3 residues: CSASTSGGAGTQYF. The CDR3 coding sequence is TGCAGCGCCTCGACTAGCGGGGGGGCTGGGACCCAGTACTTC. The chain uses TRBV29-1 and TRBJ2-5; TRBD2 aligns across 14 bases. CDR1 and CDR2 from the germline V gene are SQVTM and ANQGSEA. This CDR3 is 14 amino acids long. J was trimmed by 7 bases and V by 7 bases; bases with no gene match: 8. Variable domain in full (rest from reference TRBV29-1 and TRBJ2-5): SAVISQKPSRDICQRGTSLTIQCQVDSQVTMMFWYRQQPGQSLTLIATANQGSEATYESGFVIDKFPISRPNLTFSTLTVSNMSPEDSSIYLCSASTSGGAGTQYFGPGTRLLVL.